This T cell receptor beta chain is drawn from a study of blood T cell repertoires in COVID-19. Study details: PBMCs, B-cell-depleted T cells, or T cells were the source of the cDNA or gDNA that made up the material.

The CDR3 sequence is 14 residues long. V gave up 4 bases and J gave up 6 bases, with 14 bases separating them. In germline, CDR1 is SGHDT, CDR2 YYEEEE. Per the original data handling: Amplification of reference gene primers was used by the study to estimate nucleated cell counts. The assay was immunoSEQ multiplex PCR, and TCRdb's table has in-frame clones only and misses some. The V and J calls and clone size come from that table; D and trimming were worked out from the DNA. The sample holds under 150,000 clones, roughly 80% seen once. The sequence was obtained from a woman aged 40 to 49 with acute or convalescent COVID-19. Sequencing used peripheral blood. The chain combines TRBV5-6 with TRBJ1-5, with D tentatively TRBD1 (5 bases). The CDR3, as DNA: TGTGCCAGCAGCCACACTGGGGGGGTTCAGCCCCAGCATTTT. Its translation: CASSHTGGVQPQHF.